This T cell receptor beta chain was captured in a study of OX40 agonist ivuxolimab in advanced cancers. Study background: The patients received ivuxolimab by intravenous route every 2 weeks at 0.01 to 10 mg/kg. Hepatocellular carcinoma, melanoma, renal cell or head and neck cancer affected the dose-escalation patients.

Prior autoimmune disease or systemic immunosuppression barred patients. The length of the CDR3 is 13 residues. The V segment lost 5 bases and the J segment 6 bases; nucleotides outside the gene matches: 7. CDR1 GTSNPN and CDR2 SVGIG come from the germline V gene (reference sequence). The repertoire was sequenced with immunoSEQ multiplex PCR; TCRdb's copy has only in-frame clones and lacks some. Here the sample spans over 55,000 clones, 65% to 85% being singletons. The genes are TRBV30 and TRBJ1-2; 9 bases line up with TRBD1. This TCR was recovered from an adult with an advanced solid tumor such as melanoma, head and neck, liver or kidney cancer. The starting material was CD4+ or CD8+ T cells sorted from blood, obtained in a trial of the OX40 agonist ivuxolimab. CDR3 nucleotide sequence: TGTGCCTGGGTGACACAGGGGGCTAATGGCTACACCTTC. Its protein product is CAWVTQGANGYTF.